A single T cell receptor beta chain is shown here with its context. Which antigen it targets is not known. No qualities accompany the bases; no much larger clone lies one base away. The source of the sample is a study of neurological immune-mediated disorders (dated by TCRdb to about 2019). Regarding the complete study: Among the approximately 34 multiple sclerosis patients, approximately 30 had relapsing-remitting MS and 3 had secondary progressive MS. Using UMI-based sequencing, the study compared peripheral blood TCR-beta repertoires from patients with HTLV-I-associated myelopathy (HAM/TSP), patients with multiple sclerosis, and healthy controls. Alongside PBMC samples, the set of approximately 100 TCR-beta libraries contained longitudinal samples, technical triplicates, and paired CD4+ and CD8+ T-cell subsets that had been sorted. Longitudinal HAM/TSP donors and healthy donors each had 3 time-points at intervals of about 3-45 months. The cohort included approximately 68 subjects: about 15 with HAM/TSP, around 34 with multiple sclerosis, and around 20 healthy controls.

Overall study results and their limits: No identical CDR3 amino acid sequences were found to be shared among expanded clones across subjects, suggesting that TCR-beta repertoires were private in all groups. Repertoires from 18 of 34 MS patients were grouped by phylogenetic analysis into a cluster of related CDR3 sequences, suggesting a possible repertoire-level signature. No clinical or MRI features were associated with the MS cluster, and the authors said that larger cohorts are needed. The highest TCR clonal expansion was observed in HAM/TSP patients, whereas the lowest was observed in MS patients, even when compared with healthy controls.

A distance of 13 bases separates the germline ends of V and J, which lose 6 bases and 8 bases respectively. Sequences MNHNY (CDR1) and SVGAGI (CDR2) are obtained from the germline V gene (reference sequence). There are 12 amino acids in the CDR3, from cysteine to phenylalanine inclusive. The DNA shown is the 36-base CDR3, in frame from base 1. To synthesize cDNA, template-switch 5'RACE was performed with a primer carrying a 10-nucleotide random unique molecular identifier so that each TCR transcript was tagged. Every sequencing run covered 15-18 subjects and yielded more than 180 million TCR-beta sequences. The RNeasy kit was used for extraction of total RNA. The KAPA Real-time Library Amplification kit was used to amplify TCR-beta VDJ regions with primers targeting the TCR constant region and the 5'RACE anchor. Sample indexes and Illumina adaptors were added in a first PCR, and a second PCR then increased library yield. After purification with Ampure beads, the TCR product of roughly 650 bp was size-selected on a 2% E-gel SizeSelection system. Before pooling, library quality was checked on a Bioanalyzer, concentration was measured with Qubit, and libraries were quantified with the Kapa Library Quantification kit. An Illumina HiSeq 2500 sequenced the libraries paired-end 2 x 150 bp. To increase sequence diversity, roughly 23-30% phiX was spiked into each library pool. Turning to the authors' computational methods: Quality-filtered reads were processed with the UMI-based MiGEC pipeline, and over 75% of raw TCR sequences were removed by the MiGEC pipeline during error correction. IMGT germline references were used for aligning VDJ genes, and each clonotype was defined as a unique CDR3 amino acid sequence together with its V-J genes. Clonal expansion, Shannon diversity and CDR3 relatedness (CalcPairwiseDistances, ClusterSamples) were evaluated with VDJtools, and phylogenetic trees were built with CLCbio workbench. Using coefficient-of-variation modelling across technical triplicates, the study counted a clone as expanded if it had at least 8 unique UMIs. The public sequencing data were trimmed at Q25 with fastp and processed into clonotypes with MiXCR by TCRdb, which kept only in-frame beta chains. Each CDR3 protein appears once, grouped with its most common genes and DNA. These V and J calls derive from TCRdb rather than the authors' analysis. A total of 40,000 or so distinct CDR3 sequences appear in this sample, about 3.3% of them only once. The ten biggest clones cover about 8.3% of the sample.

The time point label here, explained by the study, means: longitudinal time-point 1 (baseline). Unsorted PBMC libraries were generated from 2 million PBMCs stored in RNAlater at -80 °C until RNA extraction. Multiple sclerosis patients were enrolled in a US clinical protocol evaluating disease progression by magnetic resonance imaging. Peripheral blood underwent Ficoll-Hypaque density gradient centrifugation to isolate PBMCs, which were then cryopreserved in liquid nitrogen. Sequencing input: PBMCs. This TCR was sampled from a woman aged 60 to 75 with multiple sclerosis. The sequence joins TRBV6-6 to TRBJ1-2, with TRBD1 tentatively as D gene (6 bases match). The CDR3 amino acid sequence is: CASRSGEGGYTF. The DNA sequence is given as TGTGCCAGCAGGTCAGGGGAGGGGGGCTACACCTTC.